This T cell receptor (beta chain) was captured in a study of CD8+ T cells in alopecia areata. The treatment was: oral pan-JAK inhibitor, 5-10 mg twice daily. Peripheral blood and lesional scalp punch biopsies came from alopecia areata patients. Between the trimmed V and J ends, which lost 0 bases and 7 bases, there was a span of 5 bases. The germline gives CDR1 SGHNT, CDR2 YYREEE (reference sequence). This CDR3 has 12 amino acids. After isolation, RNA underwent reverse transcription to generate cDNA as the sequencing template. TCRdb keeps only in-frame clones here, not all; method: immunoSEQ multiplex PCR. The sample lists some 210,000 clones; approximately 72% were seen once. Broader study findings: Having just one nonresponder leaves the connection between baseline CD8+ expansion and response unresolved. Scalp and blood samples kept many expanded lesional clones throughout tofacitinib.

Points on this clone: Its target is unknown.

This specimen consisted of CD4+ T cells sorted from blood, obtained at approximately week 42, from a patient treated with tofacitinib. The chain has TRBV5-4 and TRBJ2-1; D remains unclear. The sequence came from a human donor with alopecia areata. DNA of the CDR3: TGTGCCAGCAGCTTGGAGGGAAATGAGCAGTTCTTC. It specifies CASSLEGNEQFF.